This T cell receptor (beta chain) comes out of a study of blood T cell repertoires in COVID-19. Source study methods: Counts of nucleated cells, estimated from reference gene primer amplification, were obtained. Profiled with immunoSEQ multiplex PCR; TCRdb holds only in-frame clones, not every one. The V and J calls and the clone size are those of that table, but D and trimming were determined from the DNA. Of about 90,000 clones listed, 87% are singletons. The CDR3 contains 14 residues. Trimming took 2 bases from V and 2 from J, leaving 8 bases between them. In germline, CDR1 is ENHRY, CDR2 SYGVKD. Sequencing input: peripheral blood. This sequence originates from a human donor in a cohort sampled during active COVID-19. The chain recombines TRBV10-3 with TRBJ2-3; a weak D match, TRBD2 (6 bases). CDR3 DNA: TGTGCCATCAGTGAGACGGGGGACACAGATACGCAGTATTTT. This translates into CAISETGDTDTQYF.